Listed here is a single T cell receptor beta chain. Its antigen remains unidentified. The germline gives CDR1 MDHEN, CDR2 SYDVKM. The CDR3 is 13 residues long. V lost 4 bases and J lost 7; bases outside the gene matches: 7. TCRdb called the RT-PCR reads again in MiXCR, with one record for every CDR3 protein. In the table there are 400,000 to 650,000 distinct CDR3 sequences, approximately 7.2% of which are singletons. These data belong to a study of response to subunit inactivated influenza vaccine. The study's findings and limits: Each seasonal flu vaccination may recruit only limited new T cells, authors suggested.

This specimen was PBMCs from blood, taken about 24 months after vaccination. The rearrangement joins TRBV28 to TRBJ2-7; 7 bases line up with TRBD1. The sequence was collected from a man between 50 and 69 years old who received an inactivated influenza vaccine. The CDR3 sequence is CASSSTGVREQYF. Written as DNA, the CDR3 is TGTGCCAGCAGTTCAACAGGGGTCAGAGAGCAGTACTTC.